This T cell receptor beta chain was captured in a study of blood T cell repertoires in COVID-19. The overall study: Both acute and convalescent COVID-19 samples were obtained from the United States, Italy and Spain. Sample material is recorded as cDNA or gDNA derived from T cells, B-cell-depleted T cells, or PBMCs.

Germline trimming cut 0 bases from V and 13 bases from J; bases unmatched to any gene: 9. This CDR3 is built from 14 residues. Germline CDR1 and CDR2: WNHNN and SYGVQD (reference sequence). Authors' analysis steps: Amplification from reference gene primers served as the basis for estimated nucleated cell counts. Clones were read by immunoSEQ multiplex PCR, and TCRdb kept only the in-frame ones, dropping some. V and J calls and clone size are as listed in that table; D and trimming were resolved from the DNA. Of around 110,000 clones in the sample, around 84% were seen once. This sequence joins TRBV10-1 and TRBJ2-3; 8 positions match TRBD2. This receptor was identified in a man between 40 and 49 years old with acute or convalescent COVID-19. The specimen sequenced was peripheral blood. Written as DNA, the CDR3 is TGCGCCAGCAGTGAGTCGGCGGGGGGTGTCGTGAAGTATTTT. This sequence encodes CASSESAGGVVKYF.